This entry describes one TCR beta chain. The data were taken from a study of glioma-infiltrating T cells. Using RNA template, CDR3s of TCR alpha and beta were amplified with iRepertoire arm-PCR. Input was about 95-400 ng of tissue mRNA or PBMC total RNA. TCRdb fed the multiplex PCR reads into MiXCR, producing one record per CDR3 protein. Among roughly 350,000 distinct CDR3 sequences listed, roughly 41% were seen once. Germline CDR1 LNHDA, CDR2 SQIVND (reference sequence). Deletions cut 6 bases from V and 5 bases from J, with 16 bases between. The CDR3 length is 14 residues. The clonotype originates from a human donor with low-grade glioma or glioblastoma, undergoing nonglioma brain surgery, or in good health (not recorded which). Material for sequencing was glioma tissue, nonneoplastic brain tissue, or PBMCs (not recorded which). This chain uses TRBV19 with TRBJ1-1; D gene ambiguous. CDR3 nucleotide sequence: TGTGCCAGTAGAATAAAAGGTCTTAGTACTGAAGCTTTCTTT. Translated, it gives CASRIKGLSTEAFF.